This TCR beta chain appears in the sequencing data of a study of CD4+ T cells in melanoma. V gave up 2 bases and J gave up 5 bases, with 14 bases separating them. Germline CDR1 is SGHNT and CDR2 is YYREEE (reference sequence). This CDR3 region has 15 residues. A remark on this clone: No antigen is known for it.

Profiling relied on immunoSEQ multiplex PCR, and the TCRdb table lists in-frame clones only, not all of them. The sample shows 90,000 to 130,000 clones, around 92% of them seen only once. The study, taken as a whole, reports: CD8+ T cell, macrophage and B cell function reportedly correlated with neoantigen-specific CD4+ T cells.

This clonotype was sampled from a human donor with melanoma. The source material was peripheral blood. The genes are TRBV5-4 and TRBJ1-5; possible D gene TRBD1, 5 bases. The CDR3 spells CASSFPGPAHQPQHF. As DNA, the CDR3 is TGTGCCAGCAGCTTCCCGGGACCTGCCCATCAGCCCCAGCATTTT.